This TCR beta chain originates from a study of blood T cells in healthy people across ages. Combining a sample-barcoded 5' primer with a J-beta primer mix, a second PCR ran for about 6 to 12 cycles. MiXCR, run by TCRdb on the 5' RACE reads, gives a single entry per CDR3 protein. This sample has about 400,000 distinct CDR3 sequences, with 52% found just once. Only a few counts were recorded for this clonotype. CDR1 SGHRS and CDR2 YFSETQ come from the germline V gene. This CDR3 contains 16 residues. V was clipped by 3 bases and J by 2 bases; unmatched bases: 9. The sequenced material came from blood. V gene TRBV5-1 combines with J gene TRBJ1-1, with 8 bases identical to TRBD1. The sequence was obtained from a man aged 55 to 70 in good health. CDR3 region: CASSWGTGTGNTEAFF. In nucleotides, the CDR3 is TGCGCCAGCAGCTGGGGAACCGGGACAGGCAACACTGAAGCTTTCTTT.